Listed below are T cell receptor beta chains from one sample, sequenced in a study of low-dose radiotherapy and immunotherapy resistance in tumors. TCRdb ran MiXCR on the reads and lists one entry per CDR3 protein. The sample gives around 60,000 distinct CDR3 sequences, around a quarter of which show up once; about 7% is in the top ten. Here the sequenced sample was PBMCs, taken after low-dose radiotherapy plus immunotherapy. The receptors derive from a male donor with prostate cancer. The CDR3 runs from the conserved cysteine through the conserved F or W. Fields, in order: clone size, J gene, V gene, D gene, CDR3 protein. The D gene is left open where the match is weak. The size of a clone is reported for some rows only, either as once, few or many, or as a class for expanded clones.

size: NA; J: TRBJ2-1; V: TRBV28; D: TRBD2; CDR3: CASRPTRGMGSYNEQFF
size: many; J: TRBJ2-3; V: TRBV19; D: TRBD2; CDR3: CASSARRKAGGWSDTQYF
size: many; J: TRBJ2-7; V: TRBV12-3/TRBV12-4; D: NA; CDR3: CASSPQGFQREQYF
size: many; J: TRBJ2-4; V: TRBV20-1; D: NA; CDR3: CSARMGQNIQYF
size: many; J: TRBJ1-3; V: TRBV19; D: NA; CDR3: CASSIAGTPGNTIYF
size: many; J: TRBJ1-4; V: TRBV18; D: NA; CDR3: CASSPMNEKLFF
size: many; J: TRBJ2-5; V: TRBV3-1; D: NA; CDR3: CASSPDHLETQYF
size: many; J: TRBJ2-6; V: TRBV18; D: NA; CDR3: CASSEGADLGANVLTF
size: many; J: TRBJ1-2; V: TRBV19; D: TRBD1; CDR3: CASSPGDRGNYGYTF
size: many; J: TRBJ2-5; V: TRBV6-8; D: NA; CDR3: CASSSDPTSGTQYF
size: many; J: TRBJ1-1; V: TRBV7-2; D: NA; CDR3: CASRTERENTEAFF
size: many; J: TRBJ2-3; V: TRBV12-3/TRBV12-4; D: NA; CDR3: CASSNRDGIHTQYF
size: medium-sized; J: TRBJ2-2; V: TRBV28; D: NA; CDR3: CASSLRQIENTGELFF
size: many; J: TRBJ2-7; V: TRBV20-1; D: TRBD2; CDR3: CSALTSGGFWEQYF
size: few; J: TRBJ1-6; V: TRBV11-2; D: TRBD1; CDR3: CASSLDSTGGSPLHF
size: many; J: TRBJ1-2; V: TRBV7-2; D: NA; CDR3: CASSWSGDNYGYTF
size: many; J: TRBJ2-1; V: TRBV7-3; D: TRBD2; CDR3: CASSLQRGAYNEQFF
size: many; J: TRBJ2-4; V: TRBV5-6; D: TRBD2; CDR3: CASSLVQRGENIQYF
size: many; J: TRBJ2-6; V: TRBV5-1; D: TRBD1; CDR3: CASSEMDRGPGANVLTF
size: NA; J: TRBJ2-5; V: TRBV7-8; D: TRBD1; CDR3: CASSLRTGIEETQYF
size: few; J: TRBJ1-5; V: TRBV2; D: NA; CDR3: CASSDRSENQPQHF
size: many; J: TRBJ2-7; V: TRBV7-2; D: NA; CDR3: CASGQNSYEQYF
size: few; J: TRBJ1-1; V: TRBV6-1; D: NA; CDR3: CASSVQANTEAFF